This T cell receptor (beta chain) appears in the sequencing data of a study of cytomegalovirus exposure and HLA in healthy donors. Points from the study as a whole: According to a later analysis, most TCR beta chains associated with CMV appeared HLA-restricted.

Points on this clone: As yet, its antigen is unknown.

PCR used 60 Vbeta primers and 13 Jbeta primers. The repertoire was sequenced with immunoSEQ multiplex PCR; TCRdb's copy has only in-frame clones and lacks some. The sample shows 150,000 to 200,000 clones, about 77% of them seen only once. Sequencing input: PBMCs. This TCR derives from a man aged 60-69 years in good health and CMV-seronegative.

The CDR3 DNA reads as TGTGCCAGCAGTTTGTTTTCTAGCGGGAGGGCCTGGGAGCAGTACTTC. Its protein is CASSLFSSGRAWEQYF. The chain couples TRBV28 to TRBJ2-7; 12 nucleotides line up with TRBD2. The CDR3 covers 16 residues. V was clipped by 3 bases and J by 7 bases; unmatched bases: 10. Germline CDR1 reads MDHEN; CDR2 reads SYDVKM.